Listed here are 10 T cell receptor beta chains from one sample, sequenced in a study of blood T cell repertoires in COVID-19. TCRdb's copy holds only in-frame clones and misses some; the assay was immunoSEQ multiplex PCR. The sample has approximately 49,000 clones, 88% seen once; the top ten hold approximately 2.9%. The sample was peripheral blood. The receptors originated from a middle-aged man with active COVID-19.

This chain uses TRBV3-1 (or the pseudogene TRBV3-2) with TRBJ2-6; tentative D call: TRBD2 (6 bases). CDR3 size: 17 residues. V was pared by 4 bases and J by 4 bases, with 17 bases between. Looked up from germline, CDR1 is LGHDT and CDR2 is YNNKEL (reference sequence). Here the CDR3 reads CASSRIAGTRGANVLTF. CDR3 coding DNA: TGTGCCAGCAGCCGAATCGCGGGAACCCGAGGGGCCAACGTCCTGACTTTC.

This chain links TRBV10-3 with TRBJ2-5; 8 nucleotides line up with TRBD1. The CDR3 totals 16 residues. Looked up from germline, CDR1 is ENHRY and CDR2 is SYGVKD. V gave up 8 bases and J gave up 1 base; unmatched junction bases: 12. The CDR3 region is CAIGSWAQGVQETQYF. In DNA form, the CDR3 reads TGTGCCATCGGATCCTGGGCACAGGGGGTCCAAGAGACCCAGTACTTC.

V usage is TRBV5-1 and J usage is TRBJ1-2, with TRBD1 as a possible D gene (6 bases). Between the trimmed V and J ends, which lost 0 bases and 8 bases, there was a span of 17 bases. The germline V gene has CDR1 SGHRS and CDR2 YFSETQ. The CDR3 runs to 15 residues. The CDR3 region has the DNA TGCGCCAGCAGCTTGGGGACAGAAAGGAGAGGAGGCTACACCTTC. It is translated as CASSLGTERRGGYTF.

This rearrangement joins TRBV5-6 to TRBJ1-5; D ambiguous. The CDR3 is 15 amino acids. Germline V gene sequence: CDR1 SGHDT, CDR2 YYEEEE. V dropped 4 bases and J dropped 4 bases, with 15 bases sitting between them. CDR3: CASSERSGGNQPQHF. In nucleotides, the CDR3 is TGTGCCAGCAGCGAGCGATCCGGAGGTAATCAGCCCCAGCATTTT.

The V and J genes are TRBV9 and TRBJ2-3, with TRBD1 matching 11 bases. The V segment lost 4 bases and the J segment 8 bases; nucleotides outside the gene matches: 6. The CDR3 extends over 14 amino acids. Germline V gives CDR1 SGDLS, CDR2 YYNGEE. CDR3 bases: TGTGCCAGCAGCCCCCAGGGACAGGGGGGTACGCAGTATTTT. Protein sequence: CASSPQGQGGTQYF.

The V call is TRBV5-4, the J call TRBJ1-5; D is perhaps TRBD1 (6 bases). V lost 0 bases, J lost 2 bases, and 9 bases lay in between. Germline lookup yields CDR1 SGHNT and CDR2 YYREEE (reference sequence). The CDR3 covers 15 residues. The CDR3: CASSLGGLGNQPQHF. As DNA, the CDR3 is TGTGCCAGCAGCTTGGGGGGGCTTGGCAATCAGCCCCAGCATTTT.

The rearrangement links TRBV6-5 to TRBJ2-3; D is possibly TRBD2 (6 bases). In germline, CDR1 is MNHEY, CDR2 SVGAGI. This CDR3 contains 13 residues. V gave up 2 bases and J gave up 8 bases, with 11 bases separating them. The CDR3 coding sequence is TGTGCCAGCAGTTACCGGCCTAGCGCTACGCAGTATTTT. It yields the protein CASSYRPSATQYF.

The rearrangement joins TRBV28 to TRBJ2-1; the D gene is possibly TRBD2 (5 bases). Germline lookup yields CDR1 MDHEN and CDR2 SYDVKM. V was pared by 7 bases and J by 9 bases, with 16 bases between. The CDR3 spans 13 residues. The CDR3 reads CASTTGIWGEQFF. CDR3 DNA: TGTGCCAGCACCACCGGGATTTGGGGTGAGCAGTTCTTC.

The chain carries TRBV19 and TRBJ2-4, with 10 bases matching TRBD1. The length of the CDR3 is 18 residues. V lost 6 bases, J lost 2 bases, and 13 bases stayed unmatched. Germline-derived CDR1 and CDR2 are LNHDA and SQIVND (reference sequence). This CDR3 reads CASSLSTGGFVTKNIQYF. The DNA of the CDR3 is TGTGCCAGTAGCCTTTCGACAGGGGGCTTCGTGACCAAAAACATTCAGTACTTC.

The chain is built from TRBV7-8 and TRBJ2-2; maybe TRBD1 (6 bases). Germline V CDR1 and CDR2: SGHVS, FQNEAQ. V was clipped by 4 bases and J by 5 bases, with 14 bases between them. The length of the CDR3 is 15 residues. The CDR3 is CASSSIGTTTGELFF. CDR3 nucleotides: TGTGCCAGCAGCTCCATCGGGACAACAACCGGGGAGCTGTTTTTT. The whole variable domain, remainder taken from reference TRBV7-8 and TRBJ2-2, is GAGVSQSPRYKVAKRGQDVALRCDPISGHVSLFWYQQALGQGPEFLTYFQNEAQLDKSGLPSDRFFAERPEGSVSTLKIQRTQQEDSAVYLCASSSIGTTTGELFFGEGSRLTVL.